The 21 T cell receptor beta chains reported below all come from one sample, sequenced in a study of siplizumab effects on memory and regulatory T cells. Assay used: immunoSEQ multiplex PCR; TCRdb lists only in-frame clones, some missing. Among some 120,000 clones listed, less than 95% were seen once. The sequencing input was non-Treg CD4+ T cells sorted from blood. The receptor set was obtained from a human donor in good health.

The V and J genes are TRBV5-1 and TRBJ2-1; D is uncertain. Trimming removed 1 base at V and 10 bases at J, with 9 bases between. The V gene's germline CDR1 is SGHRS and CDR2 YFSETQ. The CDR3 spans 12 residues. The CDR3 nucleotides read TGCGCCAGCAGCTTGACACAGTCAGAGCAGTTCTTC. Amino acid sequence: CASSLTQSEQFF.

V is TRBV9 and J is TRBJ2-2, with D hard to call. Germline V gene data show CDR1 as SGDLS and CDR2 as YYNGEE. CDR3 length: 16 residues. The V end was cut by 1 base, the J end by 1 base, with 11 bases between. The DNA for the CDR3 is TGTGCCAGCAGCGTAAGGGTGGATGTGAACACCGGGGAGCTGTTTTTT. Translation gives CASSVRVDVNTGELFF.

The V gene is TRBV5-1, the J gene TRBJ1-3; 7 bases align to TRBD1. With 4 bases clipped from V and 1 base from J, the junction kept 8 bases outside the gene matches. The germline CDR1 and CDR2 sequences are SGHRS and YFSETQ. The CDR3 is 16 amino acids. CDR3 residues: CASSPRQGGSGNTIYF. For the CDR3, the DNA is TGCGCCAGCAGCCCCCGACAGGGAGGGTCTGGAAACACCATATATTTT.

This clone was seen only once. The rearrangement uses TRBV5-1 and TRBJ2-5, with D tentatively TRBD1 (6 bases). Trimming pared 3 bases from V and 4 bases from J, leaving 10 bases between. This CDR3 spans 13 amino acids. Germline V gives CDR1 SGHRS, CDR2 YFSETQ. CDR3 protein: CASSWDMRETQYF. The DNA of the CDR3 is TGCGCCAGCAGCTGGGACATGCGAGAGACCCAGTACTTC.

V and J are TRBV5-1 and TRBJ1-3; 9 bases agree with TRBD1. There are 15 residues in the CDR3. V dropped 7 bases and J dropped 2; count of bases not matched to a gene: 7. Germline loops: CDR1 SGHRS, CDR2 YFSETQ. The CDR3 protein is CASAQDRGPGNTIYF. In DNA form, the CDR3 reads TGCGCCAGCGCTCAGGACAGGGGTCCTGGAAACACCATATATTTT.

The chain recombines TRBV14 with TRBJ2-1, with 10 bases lining up with TRBD2. V gave up 3 bases and J gave up 0 bases; unmatched junction bases: 8. The V gene's germline CDR1 is SGHDN and CDR2 FVKESK. This CDR3 has 18 residues. The CDR3 protein is CASSHRTSGASSYNEQFF. As DNA, the CDR3 is TGTGCCAGCAGCCATCGGACTAGCGGTGCGAGCTCCTACAATGAGCAGTTCTTC.

This chain uses TRBV19 with TRBJ1-1; a possible D gene is TRBD1 (6 bases). With 7 bases removed from V and 0 bases from J, the gap between germline ends came to 12 bases. The CDR3 is made up of 14 amino acids. Germline V gives CDR1 LNHDA, CDR2 SQIVND (reference sequence). Here the CDR3 reads CASTPRGLNTEAFF. CDR3 coding DNA: TGTGCCAGTACTCCCAGGGGCCTGAACACTGAAGCTTTCTTT.

The chain combines TRBV5-1 with TRBJ2-7; 9 bases match TRBD2. The CDR3 has 13 residues. Germline V CDR1 and CDR2: SGHRS, YFSETQ. With 4 bases clipped from V and 5 bases from J, the junction kept 4 bases outside the gene matches. DNA for the CDR3: TGCGCCAGCAGCCTGGGACTAGCCGACGAGCAGTACTTC. This translates into CASSLGLADEQYF. Looking up the rest from reference TRBV5-1 and TRBJ2-7 gives the full variable domain: KAGVTQTPRYLIKTRGQQVTLSCSPISGHRSVSWYQQTPGQGLQFLFEYFSETQRNKGNFPGRFSGRQFSNSRSEMNVSTLELGDSALYLCASSLGLADEQYFGPGTRLTVT.

The chain couples TRBV5-4 to TRBJ2-3, with 13 bases matching TRBD2. Germline-derived CDR1 and CDR2 are SGHNT and YYREEE (reference sequence). There are 18 residues in the CDR3. V shed 4 bases, J shed 0 bases, and the junction held 8 bases outside the gene matches. The DNA for the CDR3 is TGTGCCAGCAGCATACTAGCGGGAGGGCCCATAAGCACAGATACGCAGTATTTT. Encoded protein: CASSILAGGPISTDTQYF.

The chain employs TRBV7-8 and TRBJ1-1; D is unresolved. The CDR3 runs to 13 residues. The V gene's germline CDR1 is SGHVS and CDR2 FQNEAQ. Trimming removed 1 base from V and 5 bases from J, with 8 bases in between. In DNA form, the CDR3 reads TGTGCCAGCAGCTTAGGGGAGCGAACTGAAGCTTTCTTT. Residues: CASSLGERTEAFF.

The rearrangement uses TRBV9 and TRBJ2-2; TRBD1 is a possible D gene (6 bases). Trimming left V 4 bases short and J 7 bases short, with 17 bases between. This CDR3 region has 15 residues. Germline values: CDR1 SGDLS, CDR2 YYNGEE. The CDR3 sequence: CASSFRGSSGGELFF. CDR3 coding DNA: TGTGCCAGCAGCTTCAGGGGAAGTTCGGGCGGGGAGCTGTTTTTT.

The V call is TRBV4-1, the J call TRBJ1-2; no reliable D call. The CDR3 loop spans 15 amino acids. Between the trimmed V and J ends, which lost 0 bases and 2 bases, there was a span of 10 bases. Germline assignment: CDR1 MGHRA and CDR2 YSYEKL. The DNA of the CDR3 is TGCGCCAGCAGCCAAGACGGCACCCTGAACTATGGCTACACCTTC. It encodes CASSQDGTLNYGYTF.

This chain uses TRBV18 with TRBJ1-5; D may be TRBD1 (6 bases). V lost 3 bases, J lost 7 bases, and 16 bases lay in between. CDR3 length: 15 amino acids. Germline lookup yields CDR1 KGHSH and CDR2 LQKENI. CDR3 loop: CASSPDRGGNQPQHF. CDR3 nucleotides: TGTGCCAGCTCACCCGACAGAGGGGGGAACCAGCCCCAGCATTTT.

The chain recombines TRBV29-1 with TRBJ2-3; D perhaps matches TRBD2 (5 bases). Germline assignment: CDR1 SQVTM and CDR2 ANQGSEA. The germline V and J ends were trimmed by 3 bases and 0 bases, with 7 bases remaining between them. CDR3 length: 13 residues. The CDR3 coding sequence is TGCAGCGTTGAGGGAGTGAGCACAGATACGCAGTATTTT. Translated, it gives CSVEGVSTDTQYF.

This clone was recorded only once. V usage is TRBV18 and J usage is TRBJ1-2; 7 bases are a match to TRBD1. Germline V lookup: CDR1 KGHSH, CDR2 LQKENI. The CDR3 loop spans 15 amino acids. The J segment lost 5 bases and the V segment lost 2 bases, leaving 8 bases of the junction unmatched. The CDR3 sequence: CASSPGEGGQYGYTF. DNA of the CDR3: TGTGCCAGCTCACCAGGTGAAGGGGGCCAGTATGGCTACACCTTC.

This sequence joins TRBV5-4 and TRBJ2-3; D unclear. This CDR3 is 13 amino acids long. CDR1 and CDR2 from the germline V gene are SGHNT and YYREEE (reference sequence). Between the trimmed V and J ends, which lost 3 bases and 11 bases, there was a span of 16 bases. The DNA of the CDR3 is TGTGCCAGCAGCTCAAGGACGGCATGGGTGCAGTATTTT. Protein: CASSSRTAWVQYF. The variable domain in full, completed from reference TRBV5-4 and TRBJ2-3, reads ETGVTQSPTHLIKTRGQQVTLRCSSQSGHNTVSWYQQALGQGPQFIFQYYREEENGRGNFPPRFSGLQFPNYSSELNVNALELDDSALYLCASSSRTAWVQYFGPGTRLTVL.

The V and J genes are TRBV18 and TRBJ1-1, with D hard to call. Trimming stripped 5 bases from V and 7 bases from J, with 8 bases between. This CDR3 is 11 amino acids long. The germline V gene has CDR1 KGHSH and CDR2 LQKENI. The CDR3 is CASSGSDEAFF. The DNA for the CDR3 is TGTGCCAGCTCAGGATCAGATGAAGCTTTCTTT.

The genes are TRBV6-4 and TRBJ2-1; D perhaps matches TRBD1 (6 bases). The CDR3 consists of 15 residues. With 4 bases removed from V and 9 bases from J, the gap between germline ends came to 19 bases. Germline CDR1 is MRHNA and CDR2 is SNTAGT. This CDR3 is CASSVSLTGLGEQFF. The CDR3 coding sequence is TGTGCCAGCAGTGTATCCCTTACAGGGCTCGGTGAGCAGTTCTTC.

The J gene is TRBJ2-4, the V gene TRBV6-6; 10 positions match TRBD2. The CDR3 has 16 amino acids. V dropped 4 bases and J dropped 0; count of bases not matched to a gene: 3. Per germline, CDR1 MNHNY and CDR2 SVGAGI (reference sequence). CDR3 DNA sequence: TGTGCCAGCAGTTCCGGGACTAGCGTAGCCAAAAACATTCAGTACTTC. Amino acids: CASSSGTSVAKNIQYF.

The genes are TRBV7-9 and TRBJ2-3; 10 bases line up with TRBD2. The germline gives CDR1 SEHNR, CDR2 FQNEAQ (reference sequence). V lost 0 bases to trimming and J lost 4 bases; unmatched junction nucleotides: 7. The CDR3 consists of 17 residues. In DNA, the CDR3 is TGTGCCAGCAGCTTAGCGCGCCTAGCGGGGGTCTCAGATACGCAGTATTTT. Amino acid sequence: CASSLARLAGVSDTQYF. Together with reference TRBV7-9 and TRBJ2-3, the CDR3 gives the full variable domain: DTGVSQNPRHKITKRGQNVTFRCDPISEHNRLYWYRQTLGQGPEFLTYFQNEAQLEKSRLLSDRFSAERPKGSFSTLEIQRTEQGDSAMYLCASSLARLAGVSDTQYFGPGTRLTVL.

The CDR3, as DNA: TGTGCCAGCAGCTTAGGAGCGGGGGGTACGGATACGCAGTATTTT. Translating it yields CASSLGAGGTDTQYF. The chain joins TRBV7-8 to TRBJ2-3; TRBD2 aligns across 9 bases. V dropped 1 base and J dropped 6; count of bases not matched to a gene: 5. This CDR3 comprises 15 residues. The V gene's germline CDR1 is SGHVS and CDR2 FQNEAQ. The whole variable domain, remainder taken from reference TRBV7-8 and TRBJ2-3, is GAGVSQSPRYKVAKRGQDVALRCDPISGHVSLFWYQQALGQGPEFLTYFQNEAQLDKSGLPSDRFFAERPEGSVSTLKIQRTQQEDSAVYLCASSLGAGGTDTQYFGPGTRLTVL.